Listed here are 9 T cell receptor beta chains from one sample, sequenced in a study of identical twins. Each CDR3 protein is one row after TCRdb ran MiXCR on the 5' RACE reads. Seen here are 1.5 million or so distinct CDR3 sequences, about 31% observed once, and the top ten hold around 0.25%. Sequenced input: cord blood. These receptor sequences come from a newborn girl in good health.

This clonotype was counted at least ten times. The V gene is TRBV6-5, the J gene TRBJ2-7, with D perhaps matching TRBD1 or TRBD2 (5 bases each). V was trimmed by 2 bases and J by 0 bases, leaving 11 bases between them. Germline CDR1 MNHEY, CDR2 SVGAGI. This CDR3 is built from 15 residues. The CDR3 DNA follows: TGTGCCAGCAGTTACGGGGGTTCGAGCTCCTACGAGCAGTACTTC. This encodes CASSYGGSSSYEQYF.

This chain joins TRBV4-1 and TRBJ1-5; the D is unclear. V lost 1 base and J lost 0, with 10 bases in between. CDR1 is MGHRA and CDR2 is YSYEKL in the germline V gene. The length of the CDR3 is 16 residues. The CDR3 bases are TGCGCCAGCAGCCAAGTGTCCGCGTATAGCAATCAGCCCCAGCATTTT. Residues: CASSQVSAYSNQPQHF.

This sequence joins TRBV29-1 and TRBJ1-1; 7 bases fit TRBD1. This CDR3 contains 13 residues. Unmatched junction bases numbered 5, after V lost 6 bases and J lost 1 base. CDR1 and CDR2 (germline): SQVTM, ANQGSEA. CDR3 loop: CSVDRYANTEAFF. The CDR3 DNA reads TGCAGCGTGGACAGGTACGCGAACACTGAAGCTTTCTTT.

The rearrangement uses TRBV28 and TRBJ2-2; 10 nucleotides align to TRBD2. The CDR3 totals 18 residues. V was pared by 5 bases and J by 7 bases, with 16 bases of the junction left unmatched. Germline lookup yields CDR1 MDHEN and CDR2 SYDVKM. CDR3 loop: CASSPPDSLAGANGELFF. The CDR3 DNA reads as TGTGCCAGCAGTCCGCCGGACTCGCTAGCGGGAGCTAACGGGGAGCTGTTTTTT.

The gene calls are TRBV6-1 and TRBJ2-7; D may be TRBD1 (5 bases). Deletions cut 5 bases from V and 0 bases from J, with 11 bases between. The germline gives CDR1 MNHNS, CDR2 SASEGT. The CDR3 is 14 residues long. CDR3 in DNA: TGTGCCAGCAGTTTCACGACAGTCTCCTACGAGCAGTACTTC. Its translation: CASSFTTVSYEQYF.

The chain joins TRBV20-1 to TRBJ2-3; TRBD1 might be the D (6 bases). Deletions cut 3 bases from V and 1 base from J, with 14 bases between. Germline V gives CDR1 DFQATT, CDR2 SNEGSKA (reference sequence). This CDR3 has 15 residues. CDR3 protein: CSARDSPGGTDTQYF. The CDR3 DNA is TGCAGTGCTAGGGACAGCCCCGGAGGCACAGATACGCAGTATTTT.

This clonotype was seen only a few times. CDR3 loop: CSVEPQGIGGYTF. As DNA, the CDR3 is TGCAGCGTTGAACCACAGGGGATAGGTGGCTACACCTTC. This chain connects TRBV29-1 to TRBJ1-2, with 7 bases aligning to TRBD1. Trimming cost V 2 bases and J 7 bases; bases outside gene matches: 7. Germline CDR1 reads SQVTM; CDR2 reads ANQGSEA. This CDR3 spans 13 amino acids.

This clonotype has more than one count but fewer than ten. This chain joins TRBV20-1 and TRBJ2-3, with D uncertain. V dropped 1 base and J dropped 4 bases, with 15 bases sitting between them. The CDR3 has 15 amino acids. The germline CDR1 and CDR2 sequences are DFQATT and SNEGSKA (reference sequence). The CDR3 nucleotides read TGCAGTGCTAGAGGTTTGTCCCAGTCGCCAGATACGCAGTATTTT. This codes for CSARGLSQSPDTQYF.

This chain joins TRBV5-4 and TRBJ1-4, with a weak D call TRBD1 (5 bases). The ends were cut back, 1 base at V and 5 bases at J, with 12 bases in the middle. The CDR3 consists of 15 residues. The germline V gene has CDR1 SGHNT and CDR2 YYREEE (reference sequence). The CDR3 sequence: CASSLRPGRNEKLFF. The CDR3 DNA reads as TGTGCCAGCAGCTTGCGACCGGGACGGAATGAAAAACTGTTTTTT.